This passage covers 10 T cell receptor beta chains from one sample sequenced in a study of naive and memory T cell subsets. Both TRBC1 and TRBC2 were covered by a beta constant-region primer of two equimolar oligonucleotides. Nested alpha and beta constant-region primers with the SP2 primer drove four PCR rounds on ligated cDNA. TCRdb independently ran MiXCR on the UMI-ligation and nested PCR reads; one entry per CDR3 protein. The sample comprises approximately 100,000 distinct CDR3 sequences, about 15% of which are singletons, and around 2.8% rests with the top ten. Regarding the study as a whole: Possibly reflecting memory cells re-expressing CD45RA, a few larger clonotypes occurred in naive repertoires, especially CD8.

Antigen specificity for these receptors is unknown. Material: naive CD8+ T cells from blood. The receptors come from a human donor in good health.

This clonotype was observed many times. The chain links TRBV30 to TRBJ2-4; tentatively, D is TRBD1 or TRBD2 (5 bases each). The CDR3 contains 12 residues. V lost 8 bases and J 0 bases, leaving 8 bases between the germline ends. The germline V gene has CDR1 GTSNPN and CDR2 SVGIG (reference sequence). The CDR3 sequence is CAGTLAKNIQYF. CDR3 bases: TGTGCCGGGACCTTAGCCAAAAACATTCAGTACTTC.

This clonotype turned up a few times. V and J are TRBV12-3 or TRBV12-4 and TRBJ1-5; D is unclear. The CDR3 covers 15 residues. Trimming took off 6 bases at V and 0 bases at J, with 12 bases between the two ends. In DNA form, the CDR3 reads TGTGCCAGCAGCCTACTGGGGTATAGCAATCAGCCCCAGCATTTT. This translates into CASSLLGYSNQPQHF.

The chain recombines TRBV3-1 with TRBJ1-1; no definite D call. Germline values: CDR1 LGHDT, CDR2 YNNKEL (reference sequence). This CDR3 spans 15 amino acids. The ends were cut back, 3 bases at V and 0 bases at J, with 11 bases in the middle. The CDR3 DNA is TGTGCCAGCAGCCAGGCCAAATCCATGAACACTGAAGCTTTCTTT. Residues: CASSQAKSMNTEAFF.

This clonotype was seen repeatedly, ten times or more. J is TRBJ2-7 and V is TRBV14, with unresolved D. The CDR3 is 12 residues long. Looked up from germline, CDR1 is SGHDN and CDR2 is FVKESK. V dropped 3 bases and J dropped 4 bases, with 7 bases sitting between them. DNA for the CDR3: TGTGCCAGCAGCCACGACGTGTACGAGCAGTACTTC. Amino acids: CASSHDVYEQYF.

This clonotype occurred a few times. The J gene is TRBJ1-1, the V gene TRBV6-5; maybe TRBD1 (5 bases). Germline values: CDR1 MNHEY, CDR2 SVGAGI. The CDR3 is made up of 14 amino acids. V lost 5 bases and J lost 4, with 14 bases in between. The CDR3 nucleotides read TGTGCCAGCAGTCCGACAGTATCGATCACTGAAGCTTTCTTT. It specifies CASSPTVSITEAFF.

J is TRBJ2-5 and V is TRBV7-9; 9 positions match TRBD2. V shed 5 bases and J 6 bases; nucleotides not matched to a gene: 7. Germline lookup yields CDR1 SEHNR and CDR2 FQNEAQ (reference sequence). CDR3 length: 14 residues. CDR3 sequence (DNA): TGTGCCAGCAGCCCCGGGACTAGCCCGAAGACCCAGTACTTC. The encoded protein is CASSPGTSPKTQYF. Using reference TRBV7-9 and TRBJ2-5 for the parts outside the CDR3, the full variable domain is DTGVSQNPRHKITKRGQNVTFRCDPISEHNRLYWYRQTLGQGPEFLTYFQNEAQLEKSRLLSDRFSAERPKGSFSTLEIQRTEQGDSAMYLCASSPGTSPKTQYFGPGTRLLVL.

This clonotype was detected ten times or more. V and J are TRBV30 and TRBJ2-1; either TRBD1 or TRBD2 may supply D (6 bases each). Germline CDR1 reads GTSNPN; CDR2 reads SVGIG (reference sequence). Trimming removed 3 bases from V and 1 base from J, with 10 bases in between. The length of the CDR3 is 14 residues. The CDR3 nucleotides read TGTGCCTGGAGCGGAGGGACATCCTACAATGAGCAGTTCTTC. This encodes CAWSGGTSYNEQFF.

Ten or more counts support this clonotype. The V and J genes are TRBV30 and TRBJ1-6; the D is unclear. The CDR3 is made up of 16 amino acids. Looked up from germline, CDR1 is GTSNPN and CDR2 is SVGIG (reference sequence). Trimming took 3 bases from V and 1 from J, leaving 13 bases between them. This CDR3 reads CAWSGGEGSYNSPLHF. CDR3 in DNA: TGTGCCTGGAGCGGTGGGGAAGGGTCCTATAATTCACCCCTCCACTTT.

This clonotype occurred a few times. V gene TRBV7-2 combines with J gene TRBJ1-2; D might be TRBD1 (6 bases). There are 15 residues in the CDR3. Trimming shortened V by 3 bases and J by 4 bases, and 15 bases separated the two germline ends. Germline V gives CDR1 SGHTA, CDR2 FQGNSA. The CDR3 nucleotides read TGTGCCAGCAGCTTGACAGGCAATGGGTTCTATGGCTACACCTTC. Encoded protein: CASSLTGNGFYGYTF.

As to this clonotype: A much larger clone is a single base away; this may be a read error. The rearrangement links TRBV9 to TRBJ2-3; D is uncertain. This CDR3 comprises 15 residues. Between the trimmed V and J ends, which lost 3 bases and 1 base, there was a span of 12 bases. Germline V gives CDR1 SGDLS, CDR2 YYNGEE. The CDR3 nucleotides are TGTGCCAGCAGCGAAGCTGACTCCCGCACAGATACGCAGTATTTT. As protein: CASSEADSRTDTQYF. The full variable domain, in which reference TRBV9 and TRBJ2-3 provide the parts outside the CDR3, is DSGVTQTPKHLITATGQRVTLRCSPRSGDLSVYWYQQSLDQGLQFLIQYYNGEERAKGNILERFSAQQFPDLHSELNLSSLELGDSALYFCASSEADSRTDTQYFGPGTRLTVL.